The entry below describes one TCR beta chain. Its antigen is not known. This sample stems from a study of lymphopenia after photon versus proton radiotherapy. Findings and caveats of the study: Photon-treated patients lost naive T cells and TCR diversity; proton-treated stayed stable. A bigger post-nadir fall in TCR diversity correlated inversely with survival time in deceased patients.

CDR1 KGHSH and CDR2 LQKENI come from the germline V gene. The CDR3 has 15 residues. Germline trimming cut 3 bases from V and 3 bases from J; bases unmatched to any gene: 6. Data came from immunoSEQ multiplex PCR; TCRdb stores just in-frame clones and leaves some out. This sample yields some 3,000 clones, of which about 94% are seen a single time; under 2% belongs to the top ten. The clonotype comes from a woman aged 70-85 years with pancreatic cancer. The source was peripheral blood, collected from a patient treated with photon-based radiotherapy. The chain has TRBV18 and TRBJ1-2; 8 bases are a match to TRBD1. In DNA form, the CDR3 reads TGTGCCAGCTCACCTCCAGGGGGCACGGACTATGGCTACACCTTC. This codes for CASSPPGGTDYGYTF.